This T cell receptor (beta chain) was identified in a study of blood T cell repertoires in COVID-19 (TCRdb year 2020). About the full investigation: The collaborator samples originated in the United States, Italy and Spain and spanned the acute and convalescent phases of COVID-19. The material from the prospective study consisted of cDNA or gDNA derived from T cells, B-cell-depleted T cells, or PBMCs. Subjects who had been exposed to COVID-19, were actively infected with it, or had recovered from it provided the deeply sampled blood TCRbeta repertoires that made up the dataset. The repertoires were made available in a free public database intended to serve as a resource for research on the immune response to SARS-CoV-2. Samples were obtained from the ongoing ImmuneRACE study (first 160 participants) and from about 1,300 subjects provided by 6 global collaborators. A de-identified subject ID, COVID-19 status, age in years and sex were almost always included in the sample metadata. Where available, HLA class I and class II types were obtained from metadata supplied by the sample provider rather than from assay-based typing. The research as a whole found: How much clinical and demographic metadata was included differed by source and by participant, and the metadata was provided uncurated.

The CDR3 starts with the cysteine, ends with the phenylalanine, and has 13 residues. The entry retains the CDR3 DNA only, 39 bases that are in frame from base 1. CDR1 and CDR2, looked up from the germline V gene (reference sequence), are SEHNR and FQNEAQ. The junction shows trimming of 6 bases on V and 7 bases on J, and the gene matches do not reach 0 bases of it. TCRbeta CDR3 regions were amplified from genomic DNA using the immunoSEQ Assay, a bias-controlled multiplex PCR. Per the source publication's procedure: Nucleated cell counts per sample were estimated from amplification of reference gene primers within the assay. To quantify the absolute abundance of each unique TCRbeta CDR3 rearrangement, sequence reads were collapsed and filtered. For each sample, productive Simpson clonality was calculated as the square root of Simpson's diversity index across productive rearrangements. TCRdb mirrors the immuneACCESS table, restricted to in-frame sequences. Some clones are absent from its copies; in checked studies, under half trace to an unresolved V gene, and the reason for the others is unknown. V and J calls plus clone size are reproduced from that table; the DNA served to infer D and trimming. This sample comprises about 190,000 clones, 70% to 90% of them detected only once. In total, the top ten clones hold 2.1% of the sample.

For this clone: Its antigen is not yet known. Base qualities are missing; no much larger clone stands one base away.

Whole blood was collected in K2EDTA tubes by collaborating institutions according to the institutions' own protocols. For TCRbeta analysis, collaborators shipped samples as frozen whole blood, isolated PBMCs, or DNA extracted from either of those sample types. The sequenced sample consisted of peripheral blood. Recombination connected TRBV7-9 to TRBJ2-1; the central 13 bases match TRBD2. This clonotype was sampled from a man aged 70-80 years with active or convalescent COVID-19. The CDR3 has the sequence CASRLAGGNEQFF. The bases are TGTGCCAGCAGACTAGCGGGGGGGAATGAGCAGTTCTTC.